The text below deals with one TCR beta chain. Its target is not known. Sequencing targeted expressed TCRB transcripts, as all isolated RNA had been reverse transcribed. Sequenced by immunoSEQ multiplex PCR; TCRdb stores in-frame clones only, minus some. The sample has 640,000 or so clones, about 14% seen once; the top ten hold 0.035% to 0.045%. This record belongs to a study of beta chain features in type 1 diabetes. Whole-study context: Sorted cells from all samples, numbering over 85,000,000, were examined.

V was pared by 5 bases and J by 10 bases, with 9 bases of the junction left unmatched. The CDR3 spans 15 residues. CDR1 and CDR2 (germline): SEHNR, FQNEAQ (reference sequence). Overall study results and limits: The naive, central memory and Treg TCRB repertoires looked more alike in patients than they did in healthy donors. TCRB CDR3s were moderately but significantly shorter in Type 1 diabetes patients in all four CD4+ subsets. Junctions at VDJ sites from type 1 diabetes patients had fewer insertions and more deletions.

The sequence was collected from a man between 18 and 35 years old with type 1 diabetes. The sample comprised naive CD4+ T cells from blood. The rearrangement joins TRBV7-9 to TRBJ2-1, with 12 bases matching TRBD1. CDR3 sequence reads: CASSPPGQGAREQFF. The DNA for the CDR3 is TGTGCCAGCAGCCCCCCGGGACAGGGGGCAAGAGAGCAGTTCTTC. Combining the CDR3 with reference TRBV7-9 and TRBJ2-1 gives the whole variable domain DTGVSQNPRHKITKRGQNVTFRCDPISEHNRLYWYRQTLGQGPEFLTYFQNEAQLEKSRLLSDRFSAERPKGSFSTLEIQRTEQGDSAMYLCASSPPGQGAREQFFGPGTRLTVL.